The 9 T cell receptor beta chains below were found in one sample sequenced in a study of T cell responses to AZD1222 COVID-19 vaccine. Here immunoSEQ multiplex PCR was the method, and the copy in TCRdb shows in-frame clones only, minus some. The sample contains about 150,000 clones, over 75% of which appear only once. This specimen consisted of peripheral blood, obtained on day 0 of AZD1222 vaccination. The receptors shown here come from an adult in good health.

V usage is TRBV9 and J usage is TRBJ2-1, with 8 nucleotides matching TRBD2. This CDR3 comprises 16 residues. Trimming at V came to 0 bases and at J to 4 bases, leaving 6 bases not matched to a gene. Germline V gives CDR1 SGDLS, CDR2 YYNGEE. This chain's CDR3 is CASSVDPGGGYNEQFF. CDR3 coding DNA: TGTGCCAGCAGCGTAGACCCGGGGGGGGGTTACAATGAGCAGTTCTTC.

V and J are TRBV4-1 and TRBJ1-2; D might be TRBD1 (6 bases). CDR1 MGHRA and CDR2 YSYEKL come from the germline V gene. V lost 0 bases, J lost 9 bases, and 17 bases lay in between. The CDR3 loop spans 15 amino acids. CDR3 sequence reads: CASSQEGRGATRYTF. In DNA form, the CDR3 reads TGCGCCAGCAGCCAAGAAGGCAGGGGCGCTACCCGCTACACCTTC.

The chain has TRBV28 and TRBJ1-2, with 7 bases matching TRBD1. This CDR3 region has 13 residues. Looked up from germline, CDR1 is MDHEN and CDR2 is SYDVKM. V lost 5 bases and J lost 4; bases outside the gene matches: 4. As DNA, the CDR3 is TGTGCCAGCAGTACCGACAGGGCCTATGGCTACACCTTC. Translated, it gives CASSTDRAYGYTF.

This chain connects TRBV19 to TRBJ2-1; D is unresolved. Germline V CDR1 and CDR2: LNHDA, SQIVND (reference sequence). Trimming took off 3 bases at V and 1 base at J, with 4 bases between the two ends. CDR3 length: 13 residues. The CDR3 loop reads CASSIRSYNEQFF. CDR3 sequence (DNA): TGTGCCAGTAGTATCAGATCCTACAATGAGCAGTTCTTC. Looking up the rest from reference TRBV19 and TRBJ2-1 gives the full variable domain: DGGITQSPKYLFRKEGQNVTLSCEQNLNHDAMYWYRQDPGQGLRLIYYSQIVNDFQKGDIAEGYSVSREKKESFPLTVTSAQKNPTAFYLCASSIRSYNEQFFGPGTRLTVL.

This chain links TRBV4-1 with TRBJ1-2; maybe TRBD1 (6 bases). Germline V lookup: CDR1 MGHRA, CDR2 YSYEKL. The length of the CDR3 is 17 residues. V was pared by 1 base and J by 1 base, with 16 bases between. CDR3 sequence: CASSQALAQQGNYGYTF. The CDR3 nucleotides read TGCGCCAGCAGCCAAGCTTTAGCCCAACAGGGTAACTATGGCTACACCTTC.

This clone was seen more than once but under ten times. V is TRBV6-2 or TRBV6-3 and J is TRBJ2-2; the match to TRBD1 covers 9 bases. J was trimmed by 3 bases and V by 5 bases; bases with no gene match: 4. Per the germline V gene, CDR1 is MNHEY and CDR2 is SVGEGT. This CDR3 spans 15 amino acids. The CDR3 region is CASSGDRVHTGELFF. CDR3 nucleotide sequence: TGTGCCAGCAGTGGGGACAGGGTCCACACCGGGGAGCTGTTTTTT.

V usage is TRBV3-1 (or the pseudogene TRBV3-2) and J usage is TRBJ2-5, with a possible D match to TRBD2 (6 bases). The CDR3 is 15 residues long. Germline-derived CDR1 and CDR2 are LGHDT and YNNKEL (reference sequence). V lost 0 bases to trimming and J lost 2 bases, with 10 bases between them. The CDR3 reads CASSQDREVQETQYF. The CDR3 DNA is TGTGCCAGCAGCCAAGACAGGGAGGTACAAGAGACCCAGTACTTC.

The chain couples TRBV7-9 to TRBJ2-1; D gene uncertain. Germline CDR1 is SEHNR and CDR2 is FQNEAQ (reference sequence). V was shortened by 1 base and J by 5 bases, with 6 bases between the two germline ends. The CDR3 totals 13 residues. The CDR3 reads CASSLDSDNEQFF. Written as DNA, the CDR3 is TGTGCCAGCAGCTTAGACAGTGACAATGAGCAGTTCTTC.

In this sample, this clone turned up once. V usage is TRBV12-5 and J usage is TRBJ2-7; D gene ambiguous. The CDR3 contains 12 residues. Trimming pared 3 bases from V and 5 bases from J, leaving 8 bases between. Germline V gives CDR1 LGHNT, CDR2 FRNRAP. For the CDR3, the DNA is TGTGCTAGTGGTTTCCTCGGGCACGAGCAGTACTTC. This codes for CASGFLGHEQYF.